This is a list of T cell receptor beta chains from one sample in a study of blood T cell repertoires in COVID-19. Profiling relied on immunoSEQ multiplex PCR, and the TCRdb table lists in-frame clones only, not all of them. This table has 310,000 or so clones, about 87% appearing once. Source material: PBMCs or T cells enriched from blood (not recorded which). The receptors derive from a woman younger than 35 who had recovered from COVID-19. CDR3s include the opening cysteine and the closing phenylalanine or tryptophan. The D gene is left open where the match is weak. Expanded clones get a size class; other rows say once, few or many, or leave the size out.

d_gene | j_gene | v_gene | abundance | CDR3aa | CDR3nt
TRBD1 | TRBJ1-2 | TRBV5-1 | NA | CASSATDRANYGYTF | TGCGCCAGCAGCGCCACCGACAGGGCTAACTATGGCTACACCTTC
NA | TRBJ2-3 | TRBV9 | once | CASSSRLVTDTQYF | TGTGCCAGCAGCAGCCGACTAGTTACAGATACGCAGTATTTT
NA | TRBJ2-3 | TRBV11-1 | NA | CASSLRTADTQYF | TGTGCCAGCAGCTTACGTACAGCAGATACGCAGTATTTT
TRBD2 | TRBJ2-3 | TRBV3-1/TRBV3-2 | NA | CASSLPGGGDTQYF | TGTGCCAGCAGCCTGCCGGGGGGGGGAGATACGCAGTATTTT
TRBD1 | TRBJ1-2 | TRBV28 | NA | CASRLDRYGGYTF | TGTGCCAGCAGGCTGGACAGGTATGGTGGCTACACCTTC
TRBD1 | TRBJ2-2 | TRBV9 | NA | CASSETGAPNTGELFF | TGTGCCAGCAGCGAAACAGGGGCCCCGAACACCGGGGAGCTGTTTTTT
TRBD1 | TRBJ2-2 | TRBV4-1 | few | CASTPQGKIGAGELFF | TGCGCCAGCACCCCACAGGGGAAAATAGGGGCCGGGGAGCTGTTTTTT
TRBD2 | TRBJ2-5 | TRBV28 | few | CASSSGGGQETQYF | TGTGCCAGCAGTTCGGGGGGGGGTCAAGAGACCCAGTACTTC
NA | TRBJ1-1 | TRBV5-1 | NA | CASSLGEREAFF | TGCGCCAGCAGCTTGGGAGAGCGTGAAGCTTTCTTT
NA | TRBJ2-2 | TRBV7-9 | NA | CAPSRRSGELFF | TGTGCCCCCAGCCGGCGGAGCGGGGAGCTGTTTTTT
NA | TRBJ1-2 | TRBV6-5 | NA | CASGRTQAYGYTF | TGTGCCAGCGGCCGAACTCAGGCCTATGGCTACACCTTC
NA | TRBJ1-1 | TRBV28 | NA | CASSRARGTLNTEAFF | TGTGCCAGCAGTCGAGCGAGGGGGACACTCAACACTGAAGCTTTCTTT
TRBD1 | TRBJ1-4 | TRBV4-3 | few | CASSRVHRDSNEKLFF | TGCGCCAGCAGCCGGGTACACCGGGACAGTAATGAAAAACTGTTTTTT
NA | TRBJ2-7 | TRBV2 | NA | CASSERVTVAREQYF | TGTGCCAGCAGTGAGAGGGTAACAGTAGCCCGCGAGCAGTACTTC
NA | TRBJ2-2 | TRBV27 | many | CASSASGFGPGELFF | TGTGCCAGCAGCGCTTCAGGGTTCGGGCCCGGGGAGCTGTTTTTT
NA | TRBJ2-3 | TRBV4-3 | once | CASSQVPQAIADTQYF | TGCGCCAGCAGCCAAGTCCCCCAGGCCATTGCAGATACGCAGTATTTT
NA | TRBJ1-2 | TRBV28 | NA | CASSLLSALLGGYTF | TGTGCCAGCAGTTTATTATCTGCTCTGCTGGGCGGCTACACCTTC
NA | TRBJ2-7 | TRBV5-1 | once | CASSFGGGNPYEQYF | TGCGCCAGCAGCTTCGGAGGGGGCAACCCCTACGAGCAGTACTTC
TRBD2 | TRBJ2-1 | TRBV2 | NA | CASSVMTSFEQFF | TGTGCCAGCAGTGTAATGACTAGCTTTGAGCAGTTCTTC
NA | TRBJ1-1 | TRBV4-1 | NA | CASSQEAGLNTEAFF | TGCGCCAGCAGCCAAGAGGCAGGGTTGAACACTGAAGCTTTCTTT
TRBD1 | TRBJ2-7 | TRBV24-1 | NA | CATSGTEPYEQYF | TGTGCCACCTCCGGGACAGAACCCTACGAGCAGTACTTC
TRBD1 | TRBJ2-5 | TRBV29-1 | NA | CSSNFQGGQGAWTQYF | TGCAGCTCAAATTTTCAGGGAGGACAGGGGGCGTGGACCCAGTACTTC
NA | TRBJ1-1 | TRBV5-1 | NA | CASSSSMMYTEAFF | TGCGCCAGCAGTTCGAGTATGATGTACACTGAAGCTTTCTTT
NA | TRBJ2-1 | TRBV6-4 | NA | CASSERGGGYNEQFF | TGTGCCAGCAGTGAAAGGGGTGGTGGCTACAATGAGCAGTTCTTC
TRBD1 | TRBJ1-2 | TRBV5-5 | NA | CASSSGTGTVGYGYTF | TGTGCCAGCAGCTCCGGGACAGGGACTGTCGGCTATGGCTACACCTTC
TRBD1 | TRBJ2-7 | TRBV5-4 | few | CASSPGTGGHSYEQYF | TGTGCCAGCAGCCCCGGGACAGGGGGCCACTCCTACGAGCAGTACTTC
NA | TRBJ2-7 | TRBV4-3 | NA | CASSQDTFVSYEQYF | TGCGCCAGCAGCCAAGATACTTTCGTCTCCTACGAGCAGTACTTC
NA | TRBJ1-1 | TRBV6-2/TRBV6-3 | few | CASSYFDRYTEAFF | TGTGCCAGCAGTTATTTTGACAGGTACACTGAAGCTTTCTTT
TRBD1 | TRBJ2-3 | TRBV27 | NA | CASTSPGGTTDTQYF | TGTGCCAGCACCTCACCAGGGGGCACCACAGATACGCAGTATTTT
NA | TRBJ1-1 | TRBV27 | once | CASSFSGLGTEAFF | TGTGCCAGCAGTTTCTCGGGATTGGGGACTGAAGCTTTCTTT
TRBD1 | TRBJ1-4 | TRBV14 | NA | CASTEGDRKKLAEKLFF | TGTGCCAGCACCGAGGGGGACAGGAAAAAGTTGGCTGAAAAACTGTTTTTT
NA | TRBJ2-1 | TRBV5-1 | NA | CASSFEVSNEQFF | TGCGCCAGCAGCTTCGAAGTTAGCAATGAGCAGTTCTTC
TRBD1 | TRBJ1-2 | TRBV5-1 | NA | CASKTGTGATFAYGYTF | TGCGCCAGCAAAACCGGGACAGGGGCGACTTTTGCCTATGGCTACACCTTC
TRBD2 | TRBJ2-7 | TRBV5-6 | NA | CASSCGTSGFTYEQYF | TGTGCCAGCAGCTGCGGGACTAGCGGGTTTACCTACGAGCAGTACTTC
TRBD2 | TRBJ2-5 | TRBV5-4 | NA | CASSLLATSGKETQYF | TGTGCCAGCAGCTTGTTAGCGACTAGCGGTAAAGAGACCCAGTACTTC
TRBD1 | TRBJ1-1 | TRBV7-9 | NA | CASSRSGTGAEAFF | TGTGCCAGCAGCAGAAGCGGGACAGGGGCTGAAGCTTTCTTT
TRBD2 | TRBJ2-5 | TRBV11-2 | NA | CASSLRFGSGRTHQETQYF | TGTGCCAGCAGCTTACGCTTCGGTAGCGGGAGGACCCACCAAGAGACCCAGTACTTC
NA | TRBJ1-5 | TRBV28 | NA | CASSYTSHPSNQPQHF | TGTGCCAGCAGTTACACCTCTCACCCCTCGAATCAGCCCCAGCATTTT
TRBD1 | TRBJ1-2 | TRBV28 | NA | CASKSPRGQGGYTF | TGTGCCAGCAAATCCCCCAGGGGGCAAGGTGGCTACACCTTC
NA | TRBJ1-6 | TRBV4-1 | once | CASSQILTDYNSPLHF | TGCGCCAGCAGCCAAATCCTGACAGACTATAATTCACCCCTCCACTTT
NA | TRBJ1-3 | TRBV28 | once | CASSFETTGNTIYF | TGTGCCAGCAGTTTCGAGACAACTGGAAACACCATATATTTT
NA | TRBJ1-2 | TRBV10-3 | NA | CAISEGRVDYGYTF | TGTGCCATCAGTGAAGGCAGGGTGGACTATGGCTACACCTTC
TRBD1 | TRBJ1-6 | TRBV3-1/TRBV3-2 | NA | CASSRDRGLFSPLHF | TGTGCCAGCAGCAGGGACAGGGGGCTCTTTTCACCCCTCCACTTT
NA | TRBJ2-5 | TRBV5-1 | NA | CASSLGRGETQYF | TGCGCCAGCAGCTTGGGGCGGGGAGAGACCCAGTACTTC
TRBD1 | TRBJ1-3 | TRBV7-9 | NA | CAHRGSSGNTIYF | TGTGCCCACAGGGGCAGCTCTGGAAACACCATATATTTT
NA | TRBJ1-1 | TRBV15 | NA | CATSRDRGVGTEAFF | TGTGCCACCAGCAGGGACCGGGGTGTAGGGACTGAAGCTTTCTTT
TRBD1 | TRBJ2-1 | TRBV10-3 | NA | CAIRRQGSNYNEQFF | TGTGCCATCCGACGACAGGGGAGTAACTACAATGAGCAGTTCTTC
NA | TRBJ2-1 | TRBV24-1 | NA | CATSSGNEQFF | TGTGCCACCAGCTCGGGAAATGAGCAGTTCTTC
NA | TRBJ1-1 | TRBV16 | NA | CASSQRRGTMNTEAFF | TGTGCCAGCAGCCAACGGAGGGGGACTATGAACACTGAAGCTTTCTTT
TRBD1 | TRBJ1-4 | TRBV24-1 | NA | CATSPGQGESGEKLFF | TGTGCCACGAGCCCGGGACAGGGGGAATCGGGGGAAAAACTGTTTTTT
TRBD1 | TRBJ1-3 | TRBV5-6 | NA | CASRLPGQAIISGNTIYF | TGTGCCAGCAGATTGCCGGGACAGGCGATTATCTCTGGAAACACCATATATTTT
TRBD1 | TRBJ1-1 | TRBV7-2 | NA | CASSSTGVPEAFF | TGTGCCAGCAGTTCAACAGGGGTCCCTGAAGCTTTCTTT
NA | TRBJ1-1 | TRBV27 | few | CASSLNGGTEAFF | TGTGCCAGCAGTTTGAACGGGGGGACTGAAGCTTTCTTT
NA | TRBJ1-5 | TRBV28 | NA | CASRSQFSGNSNQPQHF | TGTGCCAGCAGATCTCAGTTCAGCGGCAATAGCAATCAGCCCCAGCATTTT
NA | TRBJ1-3 | TRBV10-3 | NA | CAISEMLGGNTIYF | TGTGCCATCAGTGAGATGCTAGGTGGAAACACCATATATTTT